This TCR beta chain was captured by sequencing in a study of blood T cell repertoires in COVID-19. Study as a whole: T cells, B-cell-depleted T cells, or PBMCs provided the cDNA or gDNA that served as material.

Per germline, CDR1 LGHNA and CDR2 YNFKEQ. Trimming took off 0 bases at V and 8 bases at J, with 16 bases between the two ends. This CDR3 has 15 residues. Authors' methods: Amplification of reference gene primers was used by the study to estimate nucleated cell counts. This table comes from immunoSEQ multiplex PCR, and its TCRdb copy is limited to in-frame clones, with some not included. D and trimming were read from the DNA, whereas the V and J calls and clone size are those reported in that table. The top ten clones hold approximately 5% of a sample with around 220,000 clones, approximately 86% of them seen once. This clone occurred once.

The chain couples TRBV4-2 to TRBJ1-2; D might be TRBD1 (6 bases). The receptor's source is a woman over 75 with active or convalescent COVID-19. The specimen sequenced was peripheral blood. Here the CDR3 reads CASSQETKQGSGYTF. The CDR3 DNA sequence: TGTGCCAGCAGCCAAGAAACCAAGCAGGGGAGCGGCTACACCTTC.